One sample yielded the 8 T cell receptor beta chains listed below, sequenced in a study of blood T cell repertoires in COVID-19. Here immunoSEQ multiplex PCR was the method, and the copy in TCRdb shows in-frame clones only, minus some. The data contain 150,000 to 200,000 clones, 90% to 95% of them seen just once; the ten biggest clones take up roughly 2%. The sequenced sample consisted of peripheral blood. The receptors here all came from a woman aged 60-70 years with COVID-19, enrolled during active disease.

The chain employs TRBV28 and TRBJ2-3; D is uncertain. The CDR3 is 11 residues long. Germline values: CDR1 MDHEN, CDR2 SYDVKM. Trimming took off 8 bases at V and 6 bases at J, with 9 bases between the two ends. DNA for the CDR3: TGTGCCAGCGGGTTGAGGGATACGCAGTATTTT. This gives the protein CASGLRDTQYF. Filled out from reference TRBV28 and TRBJ2-3, the complete variable domain reads DVKVTQSSRYLVKRTGEKVFLECVQDMDHENMFWYRQDPGLGLRLIYFSYDVKMKEKGDIPEGYSVSREKKERFSLILESASTNQTSMYLCASGLRDTQYFGPGTRLTVL.

This clone was seen just once. The chain is built from TRBV15 and TRBJ1-5; D is unclear. This CDR3 has 15 residues. Trimming pared 0 bases from V and 0 bases from J, leaving 6 bases between. Germline V gene sequence: CDR1 LNHNV, CDR2 YYDKDF (reference sequence). The CDR3 is CATSRDKSSNQPQHF. The DNA of the CDR3 is TGTGCCACCAGCAGAGATAAGAGTAGCAATCAGCCCCAGCATTTT.

CDR3 loop: CASSPLEGSNEKLFF. The CDR3 DNA reads TGTGCCAGCTCACCCTTAGAGGGCTCTAATGAAAAACTGTTTTTT. The chain uses TRBV18 and TRBJ1-4; D is uncertain. Germline V lookup: CDR1 KGHSH, CDR2 LQKENI. Trimming took 3 bases from V and 3 from J, leaving 11 bases between them. This CDR3 has 15 residues.

The chain recombines TRBV4-2 with TRBJ2-7, with D possibly matching TRBD1 (6 bases). Germline V gene sequence: CDR1 LGHNA, CDR2 YNFKEQ. This CDR3 contains 13 residues. The ends were cut back, 1 base at V and 7 bases at J, with 11 bases in the middle. CDR3: CASSQGGGEEQYF. The CDR3 bases are TGTGCCAGCAGCCAAGGAGGGGGTGAAGAGCAGTACTTC.

Concerning this clone: Germline is not matched at one junction end, which may reflect a read error. This chain's CDR3 is CASSLERGTEAFF. CDR3 nucleotides: TGTGCTAGCAGCTTAGAGCGTGGTACTGAAGCTTTCTTT. This chain connects TRBV7-7 to TRBJ1-1; no definite D call. Germline V gene lookup returns CDR1 SSHAT and CDR2 FNYEAQ (reference sequence). The CDR3 consists of 13 residues.

This rearrangement joins TRBV19 to TRBJ1-4, with 10 positions matching TRBD1. The length of the CDR3 is 16 residues. Losses at the gene ends were 4 bases for V and 7 bases for J; bases not matched to a gene: 9. CDR1 is LNHDA, CDR2 SQIVND, per germline (reference sequence). The CDR3 region has the DNA TGTGCCAGTAGTACCGCTGGGGACAGGGGCCGTGAAAAACTGTTTTTT. Amino acids: CASSTAGDRGREKLFF.

The V call is TRBV19, the J call TRBJ1-2; D perhaps matches TRBD1 (6 bases). In germline, CDR1 is LNHDA, CDR2 SQIVND (reference sequence). Trimming pared 8 bases from V and 5 bases from J, leaving 12 bases between. The CDR3 is made up of 12 amino acids. Here the CDR3 DNA reads TGTGCCAGTCAAGAGGACAGATATGGCTACACCTTC. It encodes CASQEDRYGYTF.

The chain has TRBV7-2 and TRBJ1-3, with D uncertain. This CDR3 has 16 amino acids. Germline V gene data show CDR1 as SGHTA and CDR2 as FQGNSA. Between the trimmed V and J ends, which lost 1 base and 0 bases, there was a span of 10 bases. The chain's CDR3 is CASSLDPRGSGNTIYF. CDR3 in DNA: TGTGCCAGCAGCTTAGACCCTCGGGGCTCTGGAAACACCATATATTTT.